This record covers a single T cell receptor beta chain. This clone was detected a few times. Its cognate antigen has yet to be identified. The input lacks base qualities; no much larger clone sits a single base away. The cohort comprised 666 healthy bone marrow donors. At the time of sampling, every cohort member was nominally healthy, though immune exposures that went unrecorded were likely present. The donor was CMV seronegative and was included in the group of about 400 seronegative cohort members. A peripheral blood sample was provided by each donor, and peripheral blood mononuclear cells were used for TCR beta sequencing. The Qiagen DNeasy Blood Extraction Kit was used to extract genomic DNA from the blood cell samples. This specimen comes from a study of cytomegalovirus exposure and HLA in healthy donors (TCRdb year 2017). Describing the broader study: In an earlier analysis of about 560 of the donors, approximately 260 Gb of sequence data and 120 million or so unique TCR beta sequences from roughly 190 million T cells were reported. An early release that covered about 600 HLA-typed donors contained approximately 320 gigabases of sequencing data and tens of millions of unique TCR sequences. Of the roughly 400 genotyped donors, 65% to 90% fell in the genetic ancestry cluster associated with self-reported Caucasian donors. The study aimed to test whether signatures of past pathogen exposure could be identified by cataloging public T cell receptors. The T cell repertoires of 666 subjects were profiled by immunosequencing and related to cytomegalovirus serostatus. Besides the first cohort of 666 subjects, a separate validation cohort made up of roughly 120 different subjects was used. High-throughput TCR immunosequencing, statistical association of individual TCRs with disease status, and machine learning were combined to predict cytomegalovirus infection status. In a later analysis, previously published TCR beta repertoires from 666 donors were re-analyzed and high-resolution HLA genotyping was added so that TCR occurrence patterns could be studied. Rather than drawing on any new phenotypic data, the later analysis identified candidate immune exposures from TCR beta sequences and the way those sequences occurred across donors. In an earlier analysis of a few hundred of the donors, high-throughput TCR beta sequencing was used to judge whether each TCR beta V gene segment behaved as functional or pseudogenic. Donor age, sex, ethnicity and CMV serostatus were compiled together with the repertoire data. A later genetic analysis took genome-wide SNP genotypes for about 55% of the roughly 700 donors and used that subset as a discovery cohort. All discovery cohort repertoires had been generated using a single sequencing platform. Both class I and class II loci were covered by HLA typing, at four-digit resolution. The number of donors typed differed by locus, with roughly 620-630 for A, B, C, DRB1 and DQB1, 522 for DQA1, 600 to 610 for DPA1, and over 400 for DPB1. Four or five DR-DQ haplotypes were treated as single units for association and clustering because of strong linkage in the cohort. Across some 400 genotyped donors of the cohort, an average of approximately 200,000 unique TCR beta nucleotide sequences per donor were sequenced, and approximately 17% of those sequences were non-productive. Overall study results and their limits: Linkage disequilibrium might explain the correlated functional status among segregating V segments, but an unknown experimental factor could not be excluded. The cohort was sequenced for TCR beta chains only, and without alpha or paired-chain data the features that could be detected were limited. According to the authors, the approach could potentially be generalized to other disease states and immunological phenotypes. Most TCR sequences were observed very rarely across donors, whereas some public TCRs were present in many individuals. For the cohort, immune exposure information was limited to CMV serostatus. According to a later analysis, most CMV-associated TCR beta chains appeared to be HLA-restricted, and the HLA associations seemed to be driven largely by CMV exposure. The classifier was reported to diagnose cytomegalovirus status with high specificity and sensitivity in both the original and validation cohorts. A later analysis reported that several top co-occurrence clusters appeared linked to parvovirus B19, influenza, CMV and Epstein-Barr virus. The earlier analysis of 587 of the donors excluded some 15 rarely observed V segments, including chromosome 9 orphons, because counts were too low. A further reported finding was that TCR beta sequences accurately predicted the HLA-A and HLA-B alleles for most subjects in the first cohort. Specific HLA alleles were associated with over 15,000 TCR beta sequences at a false discovery rate of 0.05 in a later analysis. In vitro tests confirmed that three of the cytomegalovirus-associated TCR beta chains recognize cytomegalovirus antigens. When HLA alleles, especially DR and DQ, strongly co-occurred, attributing TCR associations to individual alleles was difficult. A later analysis found that HLA-associated TCR beta chains were more clonally expanded and had lower generation probabilities than equally common non-associated chains. According to a later genetic analysis, donors in an Asian-associated ancestry cluster had fewer N-insertions in productive TCRs than the approximately 630-donor mean. An earlier analysis of approximately 540 of the donors showed that most TCR beta V segments appeared in productive rearrangements either about 87% or about 30% of the time, which broadly matched IMGT annotations. HLA typing was unavailable for some donors at each locus, so association tests used only the typed subset. The study listed 170 or so TCR beta chains as associated with cytomegalovirus. Sequencing depth was assumed to be roughly uniform across donors in the presence/absence analyses, though that assumption may not hold. V-gene and J-gene trimming of TCR beta chains was associated with a missense DCLRE1C variant in a later genetic analysis, and the association was replicated in an independent cohort. A group of highly shared sequence variants was considered likely to be a technical artifact of the sequencing pipeline. In a later analysis, the rate of TCR association differed among HLA loci, with DRB1 alleles having the most associated TCRs and HLA-C alleles having the fewest.

Library generation was performed with the immunoSEQ multiplex PCR assay. The multiplex PCR relied on a mix of 60 forward primers for TCR Vbeta segments and 13 reverse primers for TCR Jbeta segments. A multiplex PCR assay on genomic DNA amplified the CDR3 region of rearranged TCR beta genes. On the Illumina HiSeq System, the amplified TCR beta libraries were sequenced as 87-base-pair reads. Processing in the source paper ran as follows. A later analysis tallied tens of millions of unique TCR beta chains across the 666 repertoires, and some 10 million of those chains were shared by two or more donors. Raw reads were error-corrected and collapsed into unique sequences with a nearest-neighbor algorithm that merged closely related sequences to remove PCR and sequencing errors. To assign V, D and J gene segments, CDR3 sequences were aligned to IMGT reference sequences. For a sequence to be retained, at least a six-nucleotide match to both a V gene segment and a J gene segment was required. A rearrangement was called productive if the CDR3 had no stop codons and remained in frame with V and J, and every other rearrangement was called non-productive. CDR3 was defined according to IMGT convention as the region running from the second conserved V-encoded cysteine to the conserved J-encoded phenylalanine. In an earlier analysis of around 600 of the donors, sequences lacking an unambiguous match to a single V gene segment were excluded. An earlier analysis of approximately 590 of the donors classified V segments as functional when productive rearrangements were above 56.7% and as segregating when the standard deviation between donors was above 5%. A statistical classification framework was built to diagnose cytomegalovirus status from the catalog of TCR beta chain sequences. In a later analysis, V and J genes were assigned by comparing TCR nucleotide sequences against IMGT/GENE-DB human TR gene sequences. In a later analysis, CDR3 sequences and most-parsimonious VDJ recombination scenarios were assigned using the TCRdist pipeline. In a later analysis, every TCR beta chain was defined by the combination of its CDR3 amino acid sequence and its V-gene family, and reads without a unique V-gene family were dropped. As a way to deal with suspected cross-contamination and a sequencing artifact, a later analysis dropped roughly 620 nucleotide sequences that were highly shared and had low generation probability. In a later analysis, a clonal expansion index was calculated for each public chain from normalized within-repertoire ranks of inferred template counts. In a later analysis, generation probabilities were computed with a VDJ recombination model fitted to out-of-frame rearrangements, and the resulting probabilities were checked against IGoR. Hypergeometric tests were used in a later analysis to score TCR-TCR, TCR-HLA and TCR-CMV co-occurrence, with a repertoire-size bias correction applied to the TCR pairs. False discovery rates were estimated in a later analysis by permuting HLA or CMV assignments 20 times. In a later analysis, co-occurring TCRs were grouped using DBSCAN, and TCRdist sequence similarity was added for clustering within HLA-allele-positive subsets. Repertoires with fewer than 30,000 or more than 120,000 public chains, plus five repertoires with anomalous nucleotide sharing, were excluded from co-occurrence clustering. TCRdb's version of the immuneACCESS table is confined to in-frame rearrangements and falls short of the full clone set. An unresolved V gene accounts for under half of the shortfall where checked; the remainder is of unknown origin. Clone size and the V and J calls come from that table; the DNA yielded D and trimming. For this sample the table gives some 90,000 clones, of which around 79% were detected only once. Of the sample, roughly 5.5% is held by the ten largest clones.

The sample taken for sequencing was PBMCs. This TCR was recovered from a female donor in good health and CMV-seronegative.

CDR3 reads: CASSRGASNEKLFF. The DNA reads TGTGCCAGCAGCCGGGGGGCTTCAAATGAAAAACTGTTTTTT. The chain is assembled from TRBV5-4 and TRBJ1-4, and the D gene may be TRBD1, 6 bases matching. V loses 4 bases, J loses 5 bases, and the germline ends lie 12 bases apart. The germline V gene (reference sequence) provides CDR1 SGHNT and CDR2 YYREEE. From cysteine to phenylalanine, the CDR3 is 14 amino acids long. Only CDR3 DNA is held: 42 bases, read in frame from base 1. When the CDR3 is completed using the reference TRBV5-4 and TRBJ1-4 genes on either side, the full variable domain is ETGVTQSPTHLIKTRGQQVTLRCSSQSGHNTVSWYQQALGQGPQFIFQYYREEENGRGNFPPRFSGLQFPNYSSELNVNALELDDSALYLCASSRGASNEKLFFGSGTQLSVL.